This T cell receptor (beta chain) was profiled in a study of cytomegalovirus exposure and HLA in healthy donors. Trimming cost V 0 bases and J 7 bases, with 15 bases left between them. There are 15 residues in the CDR3. The germline V gene encodes CDR1 GTSNPN and CDR2 SVGIG (reference sequence). Assay: immunoSEQ multiplex PCR; the TCRdb copy retains only in-frame clones and omits some. The sample has 150,000 to 200,000 clones, roughly 82% seen once. The sequencing sample was made of PBMCs. This sequence joins TRBV30 and TRBJ2-2; D may be TRBD1 (6 bases). The clonotype comes from a man between 18 and 35 years old in good health and CMV-seropositive. This CDR3 is CAWSVNSGAGGELFF. CDR3 nucleotides: TGTGCCTGGAGTGTTAATTCAGGGGCCGGCGGGGAGCTGTTTTTT.